This T cell receptor beta chain was obtained from a study of blood T cell repertoires in COVID-19. About the study: Acute and convalescent COVID-19 samples came from the United States, Italy and Spain. In each case, the material was cDNA or gDNA derived from T cells, B-cell-depleted T cells, or PBMCs.

CDR1 and CDR2 (germline): MGHDK, SYGVNS. The junction had 5 bases not matched to a gene; V was cut back by 3 bases and J by 4 bases. This CDR3 comprises 16 residues. Produced via immunoSEQ multiplex PCR; TCRdb's table is partial and in-frame only. The sample includes 65,000 or so clones, 78% seen only once; the top ten take less than 30%. Sample: peripheral blood. The gene calls are TRBV25-1 and TRBJ1-4, with TRBD1 identical over 10 bases. The sequence was obtained from a human donor in a cohort sampled during active COVID-19. In DNA form, the CDR3 reads TGTGCCAGCAGTGACCTCGGACAGGGGGTTAATGAAAAACTGTTTTTT. Encoded protein: CASSDLGQGVNEKLFF.